One and the same sample provided the 30 T cell receptor beta chains below, sequenced in a study of CD8+ T cells in alopecia areata. Specified treatment: oral pan-JAK inhibitor, 5-10 mg twice daily. RNA was isolated and reverse transcribed to cDNA, the sequencing template. The protocol was immunoSEQ multiplex PCR, while the TCRdb copy is restricted to in-frame clones and leaves out a portion. The table includes 150,000 to 200,000 clones, about three fifths detected once. The source material was CD4+ T cells sorted from blood, sampled at roughly week 55, from a patient treated with tofacitinib. The receptors shown here come from a human donor with alopecia areata.

The chain is built from TRBV4-1 and TRBJ2-3, with D perhaps TRBD2 (5 bases). The V gene lost 4 bases and the J gene lost 4 bases, with 18 bases spanning the gap. Germline CDR1 reads MGHRA; CDR2 reads YSYEKL. This CDR3 spans 16 amino acids. The CDR3 bases are TGCGCCAGCAGCCGCCCGGGAACCAAGGCAGCAGATACGCAGTATTTT. This codes for CASSRPGTKAADTQYF.

V usage is TRBV30 and J usage is TRBJ2-1, with D perhaps TRBD2 (6 bases). V lost 5 bases to trimming and J lost 7 bases, with 21 bases between them. This CDR3 has 15 residues. The germline V gene encodes CDR1 GTSNPN and CDR2 SVGIG (reference sequence). The CDR3 coding sequence is TGTGCCTGGGATTCTGCGGGGTTAGGGGCGAATGAGCAGTTCTTC. Its protein is CAWDSAGLGANEQFF.

DNA of the CDR3: TGTGCCAGCAGCCAAGACGGTTGGGGGGGGACAGATACGCAGTATTTT. Protein: CASSQDGWGGTDTQYF. The chain employs TRBV4-2 and TRBJ2-3; 7 bases are a match to TRBD2. The CDR3 is 16 amino acids. The V gene end was trimmed by 0 bases and the J gene end by 3 bases; junction bases not matched to a gene: 6. Germline-derived CDR1 and CDR2 are LGHNA and YNFKEQ.

The chain links TRBV7-2 to TRBJ2-5, with TRBD1 identical over 8 bases. CDR3 length equals 15 residues. Germline CDR1 and CDR2: SGHTA and FQGNSA. V shed 8 bases and J 5 bases; nucleotides not matched to a gene: 13. DNA for the CDR3: TGTGCCAGCCGCCCCCCAGGACAGGGACGGGAGACCCAGTACTTC. Translating it yields CASRPPGQGRETQYF. The full variable domain, rest sourced from reference TRBV7-2 and TRBJ2-5, is GAGVSQSPSNKVTEKGKDVELRCDPISGHTALYWYRQSLGQGLEFLIYFQGNSAPDKSGLPSDRFSAERTGGSVSTLTIQRTQQEDSAVYLCASRPPGQGRETQYFGPGTRLLVL.

The V call is TRBV5-1, the J call TRBJ2-3; 7 nucleotides agree with TRBD1. This CDR3 spans 13 amino acids. Germline V gene sequence: CDR1 SGHRS, CDR2 YFSETQ. Losses at the gene ends were 2 bases for V and 5 bases for J; bases not matched to a gene: 2. The CDR3 region is CASSLQGIDTQYF. The CDR3 nucleotides read TGCGCCAGCAGCTTACAGGGGATAGATACGCAGTATTTT. The whole variable domain, remainder taken from reference TRBV5-1 and TRBJ2-3, is KAGVTQTPRYLIKTRGQQVTLSCSPISGHRSVSWYQQTPGQGLQFLFEYFSETQRNKGNFPGRFSGRQFSNSRSEMNVSTLELGDSALYLCASSLQGIDTQYFGPGTRLTVL.

The rearrangement uses TRBV19 and TRBJ1-1; D is ambiguous. The germline gives CDR1 LNHDA, CDR2 SQIVND (reference sequence). The CDR3 has 11 amino acids. The V end was cut by 3 bases, the J end by 9 bases, with 8 bases between. CDR3 amino acids: CASSMGTKAFF. As DNA, the CDR3 is TGTGCCAGTAGTATGGGTACAAAAGCTTTCTTT.

V is TRBV2 and J is TRBJ2-1; 11 bases match TRBD2. Looked up from germline, CDR1 is SNHLY and CDR2 is FYNNEI. V shed 3 bases, J shed 5 bases, and the junction held 9 bases outside the gene matches. This CDR3 region has 17 residues. The CDR3 loop reads CASSDILAGVVHNEQFF. CDR3 DNA: TGTGCCAGCAGTGATATACTAGCGGGGGTCGTCCACAATGAGCAGTTCTTC.

V usage is TRBV6-6 and J usage is TRBJ1-2, with D unresolved. The germline gives CDR1 MNHNY, CDR2 SVGAGI (reference sequence). CDR3 length equals 14 residues. Trimming took 2 bases from V and 2 from J, leaving 9 bases between them. The CDR3 nucleotides are TGTGCCAGCAGTTACGGTTTCAGCAACTATGGCTACACCTTC. Protein product: CASSYGFSNYGYTF.

The chain links TRBV29-1 to TRBJ2-7, with 11 bases identical to TRBD2. This CDR3 has 13 residues. With 7 bases clipped from V and 4 bases from J, the junction kept 6 bases outside the gene matches. Germline CDR1 is SQVTM and CDR2 is ANQGSEA. CDR3 in amino acids: CSGTTSGAYEQYF. The CDR3 region has the DNA TGCAGCGGCACGACTAGCGGGGCGTACGAGCAGTACTTC.

V is TRBV18 and J is TRBJ2-7, with D tentatively TRBD2 (5 bases). Germline CDR1 KGHSH, CDR2 LQKENI. V was cut by 6 bases and J by 0 bases, with 15 bases left in between. This CDR3 spans 15 amino acids. CDR3 coding DNA: TGTGCCAGCTCGCCAAATCCCAGCGGCTCCTACGAGCAGTACTTC. Translating gives CASSPNPSGSYEQYF.

The table lists this clone with a few counts. This chain joins TRBV30 and TRBJ2-1; TRBD1 matches 9 bases. Germline CDR1 GTSNPN, CDR2 SVGIG (reference sequence). V shed 2 bases, J shed 9 bases, and the junction held 11 bases outside the gene matches. The length of the CDR3 is 15 residues. The CDR3: CAWSHRDRDLSEQFF. CDR3 DNA: TGTGCCTGGAGTCACCGGGACAGGGATTTAAGTGAGCAGTTCTTC.

The J gene is TRBJ1-5, the V gene TRBV19; D remains unclear. The ends were cut back, 5 bases at V and 4 bases at J, with 15 bases in the middle. Germline loops: CDR1 LNHDA, CDR2 SQIVND (reference sequence). CDR3 length: 15 residues. The CDR3, as DNA: TGTGCCAGTAGTGCCCGCCGGACGGCTAATCAGCCCCAGCATTTT. Its protein product is CASSARRTANQPQHF.

This chain links TRBV6-1 with TRBJ2-7, with 11 bases lining up with TRBD2. Germline V CDR1 and CDR2: MNHNS, SASEGT. Unmatched junction bases numbered 2, after V lost 4 bases and J lost 6 bases. The CDR3 is 13 residues long. CDR3 loop: CASSALAGGEQYF. CDR3 nucleotides: TGTGCCAGCAGTGCGCTAGCGGGGGGCGAGCAGTACTTC.

This clone was seen more than once but under ten times. The chain carries TRBV11-1 and TRBJ1-2; D uncertain. Germline V lookup: CDR1 SGHAT, CDR2 FQDESV (reference sequence). This CDR3 region has 13 residues. Trimming stripped 2 bases from V and 5 bases from J, with 9 bases between. CDR3 amino acids: CASSLSNSYGYTF. In DNA, the CDR3 is TGTGCCAGCAGCTTAAGTAACAGTTATGGCTACACCTTC.

This clone was observed a single time. The CDR3 DNA reads as TGTGCCAGCTCACCAATGGACTCAATGAACACTGAAGCTTTCTTT. It specifies CASSPMDSMNTEAFF. This rearrangement joins TRBV18 to TRBJ1-1, with D unresolved. V lost 2 bases to trimming and J lost 0 bases, with 10 bases between them. This CDR3 is built from 15 residues. The germline V gene has CDR1 KGHSH and CDR2 LQKENI.

This clone showed up just a few times. The chain has TRBV6-1 and TRBJ1-2, with a weak D call TRBD1 (5 bases). The germline V and J ends were trimmed by 2 bases and 7 bases, with 17 bases remaining between them. This CDR3 has 15 residues. Germline loops: CDR1 MNHNS, CDR2 SASEGT. CDR3 loop: CASSESGAGRGGYTF. The CDR3 DNA reads as TGTGCCAGCAGTGAATCCGGCGCAGGGCGGGGTGGCTACACCTTC.

The chain has TRBV19 and TRBJ2-5, with 8 bases fitting TRBD2. CDR1 is LNHDA and CDR2 is SQIVND in the germline V gene (reference sequence). With V trimmed by 5 bases and J by 1 base, 3 bases remained unmatched. CDR3 length: 14 residues. CDR3 loop: CASSSAGVQETQYF. In nucleotides, the CDR3 is TGTGCCAGTAGTTCAGCGGGGGTCCAAGAGACCCAGTACTTC.

CDR3 bases: TGTGCCAGCAGCGTTACCGGGACCGTACGCTCAGATACGCAGTATTTT. Its protein product is CASSVTGTVRSDTQYF. The rearrangement uses TRBV9 and TRBJ2-3, with D possibly being TRBD1 or TRBD2 (5 bases each). The CDR3 extends over 16 amino acids. V was cut by 2 bases and J by 4 bases, with 17 bases left in between. Germline V gene sequence: CDR1 SGDLS, CDR2 YYNGEE.

The J gene is TRBJ2-5, the V gene TRBV25-1; D may match TRBD1 or TRBD2 (5 bases each). In germline, CDR1 is MGHDK, CDR2 SYGVNS. The CDR3 consists of 16 residues. The V end was cut by 1 base, the J end by 5 bases, with 17 bases between. CDR3: CASSESRGVRSETQYF. CDR3 in DNA: TGTGCCAGCAGTGAATCCCGGGGCGTCAGGAGTGAGACCCAGTACTTC.

This clone is a singleton in its sample. The chain links TRBV15 to TRBJ2-7; 7 bases line up with TRBD1. The CDR3 runs 15 residues. V lost 1 base, J lost 1 base, and 4 bases stayed unmatched. The germline gives CDR1 LNHNV, CDR2 YYDKDF (reference sequence). The CDR3, as DNA: TGTGCCACCAGCAGAGTAAAGGGGGCGTCCTACGAGCAGTACTTC. The encoded protein is CATSRVKGASYEQYF.

The chain uses TRBV5-1 and TRBJ2-4, with 7 nucleotides matching TRBD1. Losses at the gene ends were 4 bases for V and 0 bases for J; bases not matched to a gene: 7. The length of the CDR3 is 16 residues. Germline assignment: CDR1 SGHRS and CDR2 YFSETQ. In DNA form, the CDR3 reads TGCGCCAGCAGCGGAGGACAGGACCTAGCCAAAAACATTCAGTACTTC. This codes for CASSGGQDLAKNIQYF.

The chain combines TRBV7-9 with TRBJ1-1; 9 positions match TRBD1. The CDR3 runs 15 residues. From germline, CDR1 is SEHNR and CDR2 FQNEAQ (reference sequence). Trimming cost V 5 bases and J 5 bases; bases outside gene matches: 9. In DNA, the CDR3 is TGTGCCAGCAGCACCCGACAGGGGGGAGGAACTGAAGCTTTCTTT. Protein product: CASSTRQGGGTEAFF. Together with reference TRBV7-9 and TRBJ1-1, the CDR3 gives the full variable domain: DTGVSQNPRHKITKRGQNVTFRCDPISEHNRLYWYRQTLGQGPEFLTYFQNEAQLEKSRLLSDRFSAERPKGSFSTLEIQRTEQGDSAMYLCASSTRQGGGTEAFFGQGTRLTVV.

V and J are TRBV5-6 and TRBJ2-7, with 8 bases matching TRBD1. CDR1 is SGHDT, CDR2 YYEEEE, per germline. V lost 4 bases, J lost 2 bases, and 5 bases stayed unmatched. The CDR3 consists of 14 residues. In DNA, the CDR3 is TGTGCCAGCAGCGATCAGGGGGCCACCTACGAGCAGTACTTC. This gives the protein CASSDQGATYEQYF.

The chain uses TRBV6-5 and TRBJ2-3; tentative D call: TRBD1 (6 bases). The V end lost 4 bases, the J end lost 4 bases, and 18 bases lay between the germline ends. The germline CDR1 and CDR2 sequences are MNHEY and SVGAGI. The CDR3 runs to 16 residues. Here the CDR3 reads CASSSGTTRRADTQYF. The CDR3 nucleotides are TGTGCCAGCAGTTCCGGGACAACACGACGCGCAGATACGCAGTATTTT.

This clone was counted between two and nine times. The genes are TRBV30 and TRBJ1-5, with TRBD1 matching over 8 bases. V trimming: 5 bases; J trimming: 7 bases; junction bases outside the gene matches: 4. The CDR3 loop spans 12 amino acids. Germline CDR1 GTSNPN, CDR2 SVGIG (reference sequence). CDR3 amino acids: CAWGQGIQPQHF. As DNA, the CDR3 is TGTGCCTGGGGACAGGGTATCCAGCCCCAGCATTTT.

This clone was counted a few times. This chain joins TRBV19 and TRBJ2-6, with no clear D. This CDR3 is built from 14 residues. Germline lookup yields CDR1 LNHDA and CDR2 SQIVND (reference sequence). Trimming stripped 6 bases from V and 1 base from J, with 7 bases between. This CDR3 is CASRDKSGANVLTF. CDR3 DNA: TGTGCCAGTAGAGACAAGTCTGGGGCCAACGTCCTGACTTTC.

V is TRBV30 and J is TRBJ1-5; D is perhaps TRBD1 (5 bases). Germline V CDR1 and CDR2: GTSNPN, SVGIG (reference sequence). V was pared by 0 bases and J by 1 base, with 10 bases between. There are 15 residues in the CDR3. CDR3: CAWSVGGGSNQPQHF. The CDR3 nucleotides read TGTGCCTGGAGTGTCGGGGGAGGGAGCAATCAGCCCCAGCATTTT.

The chain combines TRBV14 with TRBJ2-2; D uncertain. The V end was cut by 1 base, the J end by 4 bases, with 7 bases between. This CDR3 is built from 14 residues. Germline V gene sequence: CDR1 SGHDN, CDR2 FVKESK. The CDR3 sequence is CASSQAGSTGELFF. CDR3 nucleotides: TGTGCCAGCAGCCAAGCGGGTAGCACCGGGGAGCTGTTTTTT.

Concerning this clone itself: The same CDR3 is also encoded by other DNA sequences in this sample. The chain uses TRBV20-1 and TRBJ2-7; D not certain. Germline CDR1 reads DFQATT; CDR2 reads SNEGSKA (reference sequence). V lost 2 bases and J lost 2, with 4 bases in between. The CDR3 is 11 residues long. CDR3 residues: CSARQAYEQYF. In DNA form, the CDR3 reads TGCAGTGCTAGACAGGCCTACGAGCAGTACTTC.

The chain recombines TRBV2 with TRBJ2-3; 14 bases align to TRBD2. The germline gives CDR1 SNHLY, CDR2 FYNNEI. V was clipped by 4 bases and J by 5 bases; unmatched bases: 5. The CDR3 runs to 16 residues. The CDR3 region has the DNA TGTGCCAGCAGTGGACTAGCGGGGGGGCTGGGAGATACGCAGTATTTT. Protein: CASSGLAGGLGDTQYF.